This T cell receptor beta chain originates from a study of long-term antiretroviral therapy in people with HIV (dated 2022 in TCRdb). With regard to the full study: The earliest samples were collected about a decade before the 2015 WHO recommendation for immediate ART, when ART was typically delayed until CD4 counts fell. A retrospective serial study tested whether ART initiation and durable HIV suppression were associated with changes in peripheral blood TRB repertoire composition and diversity. A total of around 190 cryopreserved PBMC samples came from around 30 adults with confirmed HIV infection and were collected serially over a mean of roughly six years (range 1-12). Of the roughly 27 participants with HIV, 10 to 11 were female. No cross-contamination during QIAcube processing was shown when test extractions of a monoclonal T-cell line were performed alongside fewer than 40 polyclonal samples. General conclusions and limits of the study: Inferences about post-ART repertoire changes were limited because no data were available on ART adherence, viral resistance or therapy changes. HIV repertoires had narrower CDR3 length ranges than controls, and the network structure suggested an antigen-experienced repertoire that shifted only slightly toward naive after ART. A significant increase in TRB diversity was found to be associated with ART initiation, although TRB diversity was observed to remain significantly below that of transplant donor controls even after long-term ART. Because pre-ART samples had limited cell numbers, unsorted PBMC were profiled rather than sorted CD4+ and CD8+ T cells. The samples span the years 2004 to 2017, and the ART regimens used at that time may not be as effective as current regimens. Owing to limited PBMC availability, only the TCR beta chain was sequenced, without alpha chain pairing. Expanded TRB clones identified before ART initiation dominated the repertoire across all time points, though the dominance fluctuated and decreased in many PLHIV after ART.

With regard to this clone: What antigen it recognizes has not been identified. Base-call qualities are not available, and no considerably larger clone is one nucleotide away.

The immunoSEQ hsTCRB v3.0 assay was used at survey level resolution to sequence the TRB variable region. The target sequencing depth for TRB was about 40,000-50,000 T-cell genomes per sample. TRB libraries were pooled and sequenced on an Illumina MiSeq using a v3 150-cycle kit. As for how the authors treated the data: Analysis of repertoires was carried out in R inside a reproducible Nextflow workflow spanning QC, data transformation and analysis. LymphoSeq2, an R package for exploring AIRR-Seq data, was used to implement custom analyses. Several samples that produced fewer than 5000 total TRB sequences were removed, so 150 to 200 HIV repertoires were analyzed. Among the 170 to 200 retained HIV repertoires, about 57 were collected before ART initiation and some 130 after ART initiation. Repertoires were downsampled to 5000 TRB nucleotide sequences, with summary statistics averaged over 100 downsampling iterations. The analysis kept only TRB sequences whose CDR3 regions were at least seven amino acids long. A Shannon entropy-derived clonality score and the Gini coefficient were used to measure diversity. Repertoire networks linked the top 5000 CDR3 amino acid sequences whenever two sequences differed by an edit distance of one. For TRB CDR3 amino acid sequences, GLIPH2 was used to predict antigen specificity groups and MHC restriction. Known CMV, EBV, HIV or tissue antigen associations were flagged by matching CDR3 amino acid sequences against VDJdb and McPAS-TCR. Pre-ART, post-ART and control groups were compared with Wilcoxon signed-rank tests and Holm-Bonferroni correction. The clones in this table, taken by TCRdb from immuneACCESS, are in-frame only. Not every clone is retained; where verified, under half of the shortfall comes from an unresolved V gene, and the cause of the rest is unknown. D and trimming come from the DNA, and the V and J calls and clone size come from that table. In all, the sample holds over 20,000 clones, and 85% to 90% of those were seen once. The ten biggest clones cover roughly 4% of the sample.

Participants were included only if at least one PBMC sample before ART initiation and at least two post-ART samples were available. Every participant with HIV received treatment in the United States of America. Cryopreserved samples of about 0.95-11 million PBMC were thawed and washed before DNA extraction. At the time of the earliest PBMC sample for each participant with HIV, ages ranged from about 23 to 60 years. Each participant contributed PBMC samples from 1-4 timepoints before ART initiation and 2-8 timepoints after ART initiation, with a median of 7 samples. For every participant, serial HIV viral load, CD4+ T-cell count, ART history and demographic data were obtained. Genomic DNA was extracted from unsorted PBMC with a Qiagen kit on a QIAcube, with processing performed in batches of 12 samples. As encoded in the germline V gene (reference sequence), CDR1 is MNHEY while CDR2 is SMNVEV. From cysteine to phenylalanine, the CDR3 is 13 amino acids long. The entry retains the CDR3 DNA only, 39 bases that are in frame from base 1. The V and J ends are trimmed by 6 bases and 0 bases, leaving 8 bases between them.

The starting material was unsorted PBMCs, obtained 1.9 years after starting antiretroviral therapy. The sequence joins TRBV27 to TRBJ1-2; 6 matching bases give a weak D call of TRBD1. The sequence was obtained from a woman in her thirties with HIV. CDR3 sequence: CASRGAPNYGYTF. The base sequence is TGTGCCAGCAGGGGGGCCCCTAACTATGGCTACACCTTC.